This T cell receptor (beta chain) was recovered during a study of response to subunit inactivated influenza vaccine. Study-wide results and caveats: There was a suggestion from the authors that each seasonal influenza vaccination recruits few new T cells.

CDR1 and CDR2 (germline): SGHKS, YYEKEE (reference sequence). Trimming at V came to 0 bases and at J to 4 bases, leaving 10 bases not matched to a gene. This CDR3 spans 17 amino acids. TCRdb recomputed calls from the RT-PCR reads with MiXCR, one row per CDR3 protein. The sample lists around 760,000 distinct CDR3 sequences; around 14% were seen once. Comments on this clonotype: The antigen is not known.

The sample in question was PBMCs from blood, obtained around 15 days before vaccination. The chain recombines TRBV5-5 with TRBJ1-2; 9 positions match TRBD1. This TCR derives from a man in his fifties who received an inactivated influenza vaccine. The CDR3: CASSLGTGVGVSYGYTF. The CDR3 DNA reads TGTGCCAGCAGCTTGGGGACAGGGGTTGGAGTTAGCTATGGCTACACCTTC.